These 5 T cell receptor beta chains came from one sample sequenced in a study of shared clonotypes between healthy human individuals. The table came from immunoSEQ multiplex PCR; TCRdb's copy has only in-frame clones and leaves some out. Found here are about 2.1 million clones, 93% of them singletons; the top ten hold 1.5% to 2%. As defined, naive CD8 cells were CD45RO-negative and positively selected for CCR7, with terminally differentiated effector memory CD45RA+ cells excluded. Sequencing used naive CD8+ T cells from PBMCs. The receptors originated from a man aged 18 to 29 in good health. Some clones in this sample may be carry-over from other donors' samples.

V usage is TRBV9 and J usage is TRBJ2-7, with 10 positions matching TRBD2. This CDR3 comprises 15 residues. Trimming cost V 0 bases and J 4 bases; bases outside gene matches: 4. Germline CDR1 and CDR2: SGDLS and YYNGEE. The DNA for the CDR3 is TGTGCCAGCAGCGTAGCTAGCGGGAGTCCATACGAGCAGTACTTC. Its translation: CASSVASGSPYEQYF.

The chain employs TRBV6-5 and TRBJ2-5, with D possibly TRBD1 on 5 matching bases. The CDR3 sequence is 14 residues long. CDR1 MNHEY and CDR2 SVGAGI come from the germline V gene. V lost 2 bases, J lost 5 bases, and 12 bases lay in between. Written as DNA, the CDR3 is TGTGCCAGCAGTTACACCAGGGTTGGGGAGACCCAGTACTTC. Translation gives CASSYTRVGETQYF.

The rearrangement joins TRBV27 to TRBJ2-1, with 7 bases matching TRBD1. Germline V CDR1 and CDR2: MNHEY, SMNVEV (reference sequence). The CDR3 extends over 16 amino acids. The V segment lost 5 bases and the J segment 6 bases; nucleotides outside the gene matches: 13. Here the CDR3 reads CASSMSMGQTINEQFF. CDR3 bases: TGTGCCAGCAGTATGTCAATGGGACAGACCATCAATGAGCAGTTCTTC.

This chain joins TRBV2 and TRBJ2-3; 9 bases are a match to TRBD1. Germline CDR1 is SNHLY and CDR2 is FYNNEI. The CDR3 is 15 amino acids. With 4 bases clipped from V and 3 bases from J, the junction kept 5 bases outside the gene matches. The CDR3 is CASSGLDRGTDTQYF. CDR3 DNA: TGTGCCAGCAGTGGTCTGGACAGGGGTACAGATACGCAGTATTTT. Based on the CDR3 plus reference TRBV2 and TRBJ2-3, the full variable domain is EPEVTQTPSHQVTQMGQEVILRCVPISNHLYFYWYRQILGQKVEFLVSFYNNEISEKSEIFDDQFSVERPDGSNFTLKIRSTKLEDSAMYFCASSGLDRGTDTQYFGPGTRLTVL.

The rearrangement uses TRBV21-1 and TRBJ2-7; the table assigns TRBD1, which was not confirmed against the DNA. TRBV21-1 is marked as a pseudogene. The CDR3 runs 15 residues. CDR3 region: CASSKHEDNAYEQYF. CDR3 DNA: TGTGCCAGCAGCAAGCATGAGGACAACGCCTACGAGCAGTACTTC.